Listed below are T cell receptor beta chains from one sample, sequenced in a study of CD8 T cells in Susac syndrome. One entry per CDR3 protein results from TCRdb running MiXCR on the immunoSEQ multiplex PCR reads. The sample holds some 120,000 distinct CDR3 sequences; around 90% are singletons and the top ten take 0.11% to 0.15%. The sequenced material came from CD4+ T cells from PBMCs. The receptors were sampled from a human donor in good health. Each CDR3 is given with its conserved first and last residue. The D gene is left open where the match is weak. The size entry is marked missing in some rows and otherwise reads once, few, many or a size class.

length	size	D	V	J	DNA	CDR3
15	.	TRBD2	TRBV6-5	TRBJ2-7	TGTGCCAGCAGCAAAGGGCTAGCGGGAGTCTACGAGCAGTACTTC	CASSKGLAGVYEQYF
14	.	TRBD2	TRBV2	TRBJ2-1	TGTGCCAGCCCCCCGGGAGGGACGATGGTTGAGCAGTTCTTC	CASPPGGTMVEQFF
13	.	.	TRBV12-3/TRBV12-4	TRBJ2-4	TGTGCCAGCAGTCCAGAAGTTGCAAACATTCAGTACTTC	CASSPEVANIQYF
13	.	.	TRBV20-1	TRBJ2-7	TGCAGTGCTCGAAGACCCGGCGGCTACGAGCAGTACTTC	CSARRPGGYEQYF
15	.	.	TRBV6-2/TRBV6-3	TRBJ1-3	TGTGCCAGCGGTCCGGGACGGATCTCTGGAAACACCATATATTTT	CASGPGRISGNTIYF
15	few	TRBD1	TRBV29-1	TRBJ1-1	TGCAGCGTTGAAGATAGGACAGGGTCCGAGCTTGAAGCTTTCTTT	CSVEDRTGSELEAFF
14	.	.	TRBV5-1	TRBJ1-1	TGCGCCAGCGCCCGCCCTTCCGGCAACACTGAAGCTTTCTTT	CASARPSGNTEAFF
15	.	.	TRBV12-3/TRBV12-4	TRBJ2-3	TGTGCCAGCACCTCGGGGGACAGAAGCACAGATACGCAGTATTTT	CASTSGDRSTDTQYF
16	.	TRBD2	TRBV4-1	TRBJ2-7	TGCGCCAGCAGCCAAGATATCGGCGGGAGCGCCTACGAGCAGTACTTC	CASSQDIGGSAYEQYF
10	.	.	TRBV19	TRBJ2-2	TGTGCCAGTAAGGACGGGGAGCTGTTTTTT	CASKDGELFF
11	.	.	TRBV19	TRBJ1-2	TGTGCCAGTAGTAAAGGGAATGGCTACACCTTC	CASSKGNGYTF